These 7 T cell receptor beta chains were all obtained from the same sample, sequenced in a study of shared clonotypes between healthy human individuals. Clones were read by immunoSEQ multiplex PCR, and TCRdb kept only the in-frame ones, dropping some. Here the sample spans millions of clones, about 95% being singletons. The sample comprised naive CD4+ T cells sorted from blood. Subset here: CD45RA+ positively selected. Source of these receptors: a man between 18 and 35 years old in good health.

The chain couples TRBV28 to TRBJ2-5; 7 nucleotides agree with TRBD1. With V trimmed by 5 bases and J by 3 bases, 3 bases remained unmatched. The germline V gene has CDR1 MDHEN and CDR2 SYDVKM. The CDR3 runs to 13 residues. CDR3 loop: CASSNTGEETQYF. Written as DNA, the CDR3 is TGTGCCAGCAGTAATACAGGGGAAGAGACCCAGTACTTC.

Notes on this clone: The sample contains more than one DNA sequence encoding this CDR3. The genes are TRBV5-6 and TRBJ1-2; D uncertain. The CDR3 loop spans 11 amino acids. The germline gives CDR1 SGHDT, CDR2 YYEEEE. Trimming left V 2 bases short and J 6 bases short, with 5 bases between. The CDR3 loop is CASSFGNGYTF. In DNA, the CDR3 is TGTGCCAGCAGCTTCGGAAATGGCTACACCTTC.

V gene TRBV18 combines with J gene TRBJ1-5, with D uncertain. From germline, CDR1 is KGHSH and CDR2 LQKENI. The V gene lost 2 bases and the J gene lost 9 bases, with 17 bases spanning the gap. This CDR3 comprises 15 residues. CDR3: CASSPTSAVSAPQHF. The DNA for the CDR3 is TGTGCCAGCTCACCAACATCGGCAGTCTCGGCGCCCCAGCATTTT.

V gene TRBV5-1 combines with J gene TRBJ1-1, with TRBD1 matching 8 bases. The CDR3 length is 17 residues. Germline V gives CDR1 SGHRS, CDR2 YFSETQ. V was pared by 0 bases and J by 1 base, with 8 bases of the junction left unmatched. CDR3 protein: CASSLEGQDLRNTEAFF. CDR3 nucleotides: TGCGCCAGCAGCTTGGAGGGACAGGACCTTCGGAACACTGAAGCTTTCTTT. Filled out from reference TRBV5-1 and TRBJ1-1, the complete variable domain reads KAGVTQTPRYLIKTRGQQVTLSCSPISGHRSVSWYQQTPGQGLQFLFEYFSETQRNKGNFPGRFSGRQFSNSRSEMNVSTLELGDSALYLCASSLEGQDLRNTEAFFGQGTRLTVV.

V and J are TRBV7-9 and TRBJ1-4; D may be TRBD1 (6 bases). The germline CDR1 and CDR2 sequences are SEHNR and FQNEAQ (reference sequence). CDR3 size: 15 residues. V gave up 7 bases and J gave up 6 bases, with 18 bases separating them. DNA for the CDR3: TGTGCCAGCACCAGCAGGGGTCGGCTGGATGAAAAACTGTTTTTT. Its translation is CASTSRGRLDEKLFF.

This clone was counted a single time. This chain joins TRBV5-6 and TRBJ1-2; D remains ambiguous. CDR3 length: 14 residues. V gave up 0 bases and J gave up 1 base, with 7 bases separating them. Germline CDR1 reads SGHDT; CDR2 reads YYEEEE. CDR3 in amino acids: CASSLAGDNYGYTF. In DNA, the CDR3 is TGTGCCAGCAGCTTGGCCGGGGATAACTATGGCTACACCTTC.

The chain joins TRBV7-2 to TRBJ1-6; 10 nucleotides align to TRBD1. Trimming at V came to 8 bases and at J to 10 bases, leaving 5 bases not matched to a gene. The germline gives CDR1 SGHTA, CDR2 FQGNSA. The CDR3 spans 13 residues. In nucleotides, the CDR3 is TGTGCCAGCCAGGGGGACAGGGGCTCACCCCTCCACTTT. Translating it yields CASQGDRGSPLHF.